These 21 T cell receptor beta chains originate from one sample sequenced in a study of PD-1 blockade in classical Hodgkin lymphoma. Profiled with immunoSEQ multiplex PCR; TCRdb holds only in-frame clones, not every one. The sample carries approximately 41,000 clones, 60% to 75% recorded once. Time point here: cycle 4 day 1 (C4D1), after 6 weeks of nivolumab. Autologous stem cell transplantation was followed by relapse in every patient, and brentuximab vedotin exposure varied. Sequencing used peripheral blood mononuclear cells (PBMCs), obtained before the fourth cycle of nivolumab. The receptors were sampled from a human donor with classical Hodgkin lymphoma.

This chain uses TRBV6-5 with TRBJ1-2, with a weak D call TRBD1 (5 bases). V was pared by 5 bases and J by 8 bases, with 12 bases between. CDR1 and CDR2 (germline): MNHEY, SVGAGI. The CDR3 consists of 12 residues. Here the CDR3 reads CASSLQGNGYTF. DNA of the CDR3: TGTGCCAGCAGTCTCCAGGGTAACGGCTACACCTTC.

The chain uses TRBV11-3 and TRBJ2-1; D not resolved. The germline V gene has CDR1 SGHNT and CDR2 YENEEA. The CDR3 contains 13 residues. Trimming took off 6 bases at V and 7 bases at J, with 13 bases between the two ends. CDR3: CASSFASQNEQFF. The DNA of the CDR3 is TGTGCCAGCAGTTTTGCCTCCCAGAATGAGCAGTTCTTC.

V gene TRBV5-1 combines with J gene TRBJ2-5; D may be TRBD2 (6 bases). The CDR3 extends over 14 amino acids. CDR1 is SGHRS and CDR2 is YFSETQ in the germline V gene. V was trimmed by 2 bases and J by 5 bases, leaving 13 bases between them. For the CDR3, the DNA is TGCGCCAGCAGCTTCCGGGGGATTCTGGAGACCCAGTACTTC. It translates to CASSFRGILETQYF.

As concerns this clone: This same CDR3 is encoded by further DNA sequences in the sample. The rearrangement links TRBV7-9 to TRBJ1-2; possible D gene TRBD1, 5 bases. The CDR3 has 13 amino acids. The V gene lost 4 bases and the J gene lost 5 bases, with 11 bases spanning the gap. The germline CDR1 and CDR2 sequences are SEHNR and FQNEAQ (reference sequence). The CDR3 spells CASSSSGGYGYTF. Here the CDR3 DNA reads TGTGCCAGCAGCTCCTCCGGGGGATATGGCTACACCTTC.

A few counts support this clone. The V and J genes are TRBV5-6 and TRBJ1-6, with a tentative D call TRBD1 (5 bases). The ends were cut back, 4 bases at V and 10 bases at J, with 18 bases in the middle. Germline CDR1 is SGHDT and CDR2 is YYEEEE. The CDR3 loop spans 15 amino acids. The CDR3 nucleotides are TGTGCCAGCAGCATCCCAGGGAGGCCTAACTCACCCCTCCACTTT. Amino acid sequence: CASSIPGRPNSPLHF.

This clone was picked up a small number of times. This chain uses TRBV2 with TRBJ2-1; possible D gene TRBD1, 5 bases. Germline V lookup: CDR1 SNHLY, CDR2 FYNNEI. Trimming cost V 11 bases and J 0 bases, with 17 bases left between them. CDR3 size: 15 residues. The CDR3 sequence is CASSMRTSSYNEQFF. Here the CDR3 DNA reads TGTGCCTCCTCAATGCGGACATCCTCCTACAATGAGCAGTTCTTC.

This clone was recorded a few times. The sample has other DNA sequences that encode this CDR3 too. CDR3 in DNA: TGTGCCAGCAGCCGTGGTAGGGGGAGCTCCTACGAGCAGTACTTC. Protein: CASSRGRGSSYEQYF. This chain uses TRBV7-2 with TRBJ2-7; the D gene is possibly TRBD1 (6 bases). The germline CDR1 and CDR2 sequences are SGHTA and FQGNSA. The CDR3 is 15 amino acids. Trimming removed 5 bases from V and 0 bases from J, with 14 bases in between.

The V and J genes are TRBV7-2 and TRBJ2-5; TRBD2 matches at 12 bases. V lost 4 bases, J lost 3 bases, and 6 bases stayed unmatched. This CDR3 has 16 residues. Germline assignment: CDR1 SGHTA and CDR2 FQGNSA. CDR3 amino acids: CASSSDLAGGEETQYF. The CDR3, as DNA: TGTGCCAGCAGCTCGGATCTAGCGGGAGGGGAAGAGACCCAGTACTTC. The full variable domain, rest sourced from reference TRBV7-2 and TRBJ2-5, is GAGVSQSPSNKVTEKGKDVELRCDPISGHTALYWYRQSLGQGLEFLIYFQGNSAPDKSGLPSDRFSAERTGGSVSTLTIQRTQQEDSAVYLCASSSDLAGGEETQYFGPGTRLLVL.

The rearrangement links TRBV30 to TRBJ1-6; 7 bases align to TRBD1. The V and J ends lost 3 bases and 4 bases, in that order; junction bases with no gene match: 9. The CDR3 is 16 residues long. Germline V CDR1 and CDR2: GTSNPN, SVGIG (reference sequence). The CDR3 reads CAWSVEGAAYNSPLHF. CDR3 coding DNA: TGTGCCTGGAGCGTGGAGGGGGCAGCTTATAATTCACCCCTCCACTTT.

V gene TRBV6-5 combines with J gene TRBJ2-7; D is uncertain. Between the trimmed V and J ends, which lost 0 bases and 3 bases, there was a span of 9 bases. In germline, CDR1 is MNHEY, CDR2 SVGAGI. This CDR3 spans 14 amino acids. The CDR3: CASSYSKVRYEQYF. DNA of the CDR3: TGTGCCAGCAGTTACTCGAAAGTTCGCTACGAGCAGTACTTC.

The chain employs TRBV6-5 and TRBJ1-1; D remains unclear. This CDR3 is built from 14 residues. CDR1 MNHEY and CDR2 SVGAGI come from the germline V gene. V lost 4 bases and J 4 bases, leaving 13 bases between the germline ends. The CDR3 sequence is CASSSLGGGTEAFF. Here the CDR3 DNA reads TGTGCCAGCAGTTCTCTGGGCGGAGGCACTGAAGCTTTCTTT.

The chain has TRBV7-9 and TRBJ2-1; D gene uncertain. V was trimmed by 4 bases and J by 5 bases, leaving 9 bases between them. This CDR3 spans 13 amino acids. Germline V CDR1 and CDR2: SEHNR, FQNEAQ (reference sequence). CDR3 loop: CASSSMRHNEQFF. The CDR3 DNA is TGTGCCAGCAGCTCGATGCGCCACAATGAGCAGTTCTTC. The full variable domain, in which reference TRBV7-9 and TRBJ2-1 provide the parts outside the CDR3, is DTGVSQNPRHKITKRGQNVTFRCDPISEHNRLYWYRQTLGQGPEFLTYFQNEAQLEKSRLLSDRFSAERPKGSFSTLEIQRTEQGDSAMYLCASSSMRHNEQFFGPGTRLTVL.

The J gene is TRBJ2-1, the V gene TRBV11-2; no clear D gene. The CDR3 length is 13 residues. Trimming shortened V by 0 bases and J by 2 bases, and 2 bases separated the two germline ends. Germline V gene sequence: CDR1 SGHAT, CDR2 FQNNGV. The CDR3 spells CASSLDTYNEQFF. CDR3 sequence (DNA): TGTGCCAGCAGCTTAGATACCTACAATGAGCAGTTCTTC.

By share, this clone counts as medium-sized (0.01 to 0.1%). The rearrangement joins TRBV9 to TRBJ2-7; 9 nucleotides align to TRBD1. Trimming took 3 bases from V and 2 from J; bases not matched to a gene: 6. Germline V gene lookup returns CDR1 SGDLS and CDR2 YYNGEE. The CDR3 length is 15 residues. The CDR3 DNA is TGTGCCAGCAGCGCTCAAGGGGACAGGGCCTACGAGCAGTACTTC. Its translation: CASSAQGDRAYEQYF.

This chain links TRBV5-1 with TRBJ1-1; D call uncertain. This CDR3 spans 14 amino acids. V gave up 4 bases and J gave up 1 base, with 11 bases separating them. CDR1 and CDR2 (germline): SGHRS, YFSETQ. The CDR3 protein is CASSMGPQNTEAFF. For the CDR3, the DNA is TGCGCCAGCAGCATGGGCCCGCAGAACACTGAAGCTTTCTTT. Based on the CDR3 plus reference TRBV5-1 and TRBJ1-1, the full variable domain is KAGVTQTPRYLIKTRGQQVTLSCSPISGHRSVSWYQQTPGQGLQFLFEYFSETQRNKGNFPGRFSGRQFSNSRSEMNVSTLELGDSALYLCASSMGPQNTEAFFGQGTRLTVV.

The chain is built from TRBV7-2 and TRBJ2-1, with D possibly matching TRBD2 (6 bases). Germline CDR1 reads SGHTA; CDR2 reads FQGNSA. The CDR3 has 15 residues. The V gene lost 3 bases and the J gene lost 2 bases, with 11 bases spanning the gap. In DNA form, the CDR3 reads TGTGCCAGCAGCTTCGTGGGAGGTCCCTACAATGAGCAGTTCTTC. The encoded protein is CASSFVGGPYNEQFF.

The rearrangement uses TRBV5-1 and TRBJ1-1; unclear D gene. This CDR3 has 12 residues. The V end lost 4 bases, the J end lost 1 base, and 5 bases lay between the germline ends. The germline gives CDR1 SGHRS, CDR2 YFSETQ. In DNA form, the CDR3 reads TGCGCCAGCAGCCTACAGAACACTGAAGCTTTCTTT. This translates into CASSLQNTEAFF.

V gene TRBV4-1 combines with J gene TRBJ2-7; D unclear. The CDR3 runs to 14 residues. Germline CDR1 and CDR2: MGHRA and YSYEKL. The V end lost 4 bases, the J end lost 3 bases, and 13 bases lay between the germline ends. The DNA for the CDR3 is TGCGCCAGCAGCCTGGGCAGGTCGTTCTACGAGCAGTACTTC. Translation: CASSLGRSFYEQYF.

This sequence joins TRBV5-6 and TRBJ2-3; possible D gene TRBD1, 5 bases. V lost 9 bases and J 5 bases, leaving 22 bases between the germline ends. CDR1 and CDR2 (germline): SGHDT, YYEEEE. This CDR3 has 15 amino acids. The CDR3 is CATKGAVYAGDTQYF. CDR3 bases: TGTGCCACCAAAGGGGCGGTTTACGCTGGAGATACGCAGTATTTT.

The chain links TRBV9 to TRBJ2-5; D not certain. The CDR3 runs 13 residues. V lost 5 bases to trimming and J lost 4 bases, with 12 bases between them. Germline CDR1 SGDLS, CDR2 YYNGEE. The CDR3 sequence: CASSQDPPETQYF. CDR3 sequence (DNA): TGTGCCAGCAGTCAGGACCCTCCAGAGACCCAGTACTTC. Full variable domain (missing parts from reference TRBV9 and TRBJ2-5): DSGVTQTPKHLITATGQRVTLRCSPRSGDLSVYWYQQSLDQGLQFLIQYYNGEERAKGNILERFSAQQFPDLHSELNLSSLELGDSALYFCASSQDPPETQYFGPGTRLLVL.

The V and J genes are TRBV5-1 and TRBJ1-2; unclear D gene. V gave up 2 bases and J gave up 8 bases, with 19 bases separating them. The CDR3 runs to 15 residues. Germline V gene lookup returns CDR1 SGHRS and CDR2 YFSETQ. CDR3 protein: CASSLEAGPIYGYTF. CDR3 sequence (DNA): TGCGCCAGCAGCTTAGAGGCCGGGCCGATTTACGGCTACACCTTC.